This T cell receptor delta chain derives from a study of gamma-delta T cells after stem cell transplantation. CDR3 length: 17 amino acids. Germline values: CDR1 GEAIGNYY, CDR2 EKD. The V and J ends lost 0 bases and 4 bases, in that order; junction bases with no gene match: 8. TCRdb applied CATT to the RT-PCR reads for clone calling. The sample has approximately 7,000 delta-chain clones, 20% to 25% seen once; the top ten hold 15% to 20%. Sample share makes this clone medium-sized. Sequencing was done on a sample of gamma-delta T cells. The genes are TRDV2 and TRDJ1; 12 bases map to TRDD3. The sequence came from a human donor. It is not recorded whose cells these are; they may come from a transplant donor. As DNA, the CDR3 is TGTGCCTGTGACACCCTGAGAACTGGGGGATACAGCGATAAACTCATCTTT. Protein sequence: CACDTLRTGGYSDKLIF.